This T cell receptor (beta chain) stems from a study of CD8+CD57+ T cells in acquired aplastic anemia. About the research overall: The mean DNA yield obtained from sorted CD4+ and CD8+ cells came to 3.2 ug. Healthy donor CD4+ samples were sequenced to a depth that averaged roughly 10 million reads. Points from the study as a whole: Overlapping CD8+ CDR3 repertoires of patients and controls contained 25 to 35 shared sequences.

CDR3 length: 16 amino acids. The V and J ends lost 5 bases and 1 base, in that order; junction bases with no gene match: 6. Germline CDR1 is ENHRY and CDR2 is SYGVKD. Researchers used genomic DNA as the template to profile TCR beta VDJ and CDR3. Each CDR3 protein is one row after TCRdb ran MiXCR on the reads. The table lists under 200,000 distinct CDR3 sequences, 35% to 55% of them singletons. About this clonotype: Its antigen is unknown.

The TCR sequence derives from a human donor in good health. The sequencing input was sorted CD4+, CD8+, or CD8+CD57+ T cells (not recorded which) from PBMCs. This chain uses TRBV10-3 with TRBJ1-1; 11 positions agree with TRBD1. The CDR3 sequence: CAISRSGQGGNTEAFF. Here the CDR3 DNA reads TGTGCCATCAGTCGTTCGGGACAGGGGGGGAACACTGAAGCTTTCTTT.